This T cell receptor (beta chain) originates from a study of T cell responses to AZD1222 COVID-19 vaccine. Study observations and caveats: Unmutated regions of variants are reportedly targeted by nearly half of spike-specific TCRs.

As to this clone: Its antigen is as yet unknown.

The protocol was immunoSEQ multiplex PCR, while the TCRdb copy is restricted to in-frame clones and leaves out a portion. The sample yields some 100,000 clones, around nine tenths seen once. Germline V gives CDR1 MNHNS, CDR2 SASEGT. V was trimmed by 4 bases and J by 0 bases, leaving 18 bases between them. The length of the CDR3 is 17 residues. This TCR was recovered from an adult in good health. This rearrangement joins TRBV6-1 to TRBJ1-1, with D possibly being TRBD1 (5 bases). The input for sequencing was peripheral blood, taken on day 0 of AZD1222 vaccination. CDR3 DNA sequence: TGTGCCAGCAGTGTATCCCGGGGGGTCCTCATGAACACTGAAGCTTTCTTT. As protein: CASSVSRGVLMNTEAFF.